The 23 T cell receptor beta chains below were found in one sample sequenced in a study of cytomegalovirus exposure and HLA in healthy donors. PCR amplification relied on 60 Vbeta primers (plus 13 Jbeta primers). Assay used: immunoSEQ multiplex PCR; TCRdb lists only in-frame clones, some missing. Reported are some 60,000 clones; the ten largest clones contain 3% to 4%. The sample taken for sequencing was PBMCs. The receptor source for this set is a male donor in good health and CMV-seronegative.

The genes are TRBV14 and TRBJ1-4; 7 positions agree with TRBD1. V trimming: 0 bases; J trimming: 7 bases; junction bases outside the gene matches: 11. Looked up from germline, CDR1 is SGHDN and CDR2 is FVKESK. The CDR3 is 17 residues long. In DNA, the CDR3 is TGTGCCAGCAGCCAAGATATCGGGGGAAAGGGGGCTGAAAAACTGTTTTTT. It yields the protein CASSQDIGGKGAEKLFF.

To note about this clone: An end of the junction differs from the germline gene, which may be a read error. V gene TRBV13 combines with J gene TRBJ1-6, with unresolved D. CDR3 length equals 16 residues. Germline V gene lookup returns CDR1 PRHDT and CDR2 FYEKMQ (reference sequence). The DNA for the CDR3 is TGTGCCAGCAGCCTAGGAGGAGGGAGGCGGAATTCACCCCTCCACTTT. The encoded protein is CASSLGGGRRNSPLHF.

The rearrangement uses TRBV5-1 and TRBJ1-2; 7 bases match TRBD1. CDR3 length equals 15 residues. The germline gives CDR1 SGHRS, CDR2 YFSETQ. V lost 5 bases, J lost 8 bases, and 15 bases stayed unmatched. The CDR3, as DNA: TGCGCCAGCAGAGGGACAGAATTGAACCCGGGAGGCTACACCTTC. Amino acids: CASRGTELNPGGYTF.

Considering frequency, this clone is medium-sized. The chain carries TRBV9 and TRBJ2-1; 12 bases line up with TRBD2. Trimming took 4 bases from V and 8 from J; bases not matched to a gene: 4. This CDR3 contains 14 residues. Germline CDR1 is SGDLS and CDR2 is YYNGEE. The CDR3 loop is CASSPSGGAYEQFF. As DNA, the CDR3 is TGTGCCAGCAGCCCTAGCGGGGGGGCGTATGAGCAGTTCTTC.

The chain employs TRBV6-5 and TRBJ1-4; the D is unclear. The CDR3 is 16 amino acids. V lost 2 bases, J lost 2 bases, and 12 bases lay in between. Germline-derived CDR1 and CDR2 are MNHEY and SVGAGI. This CDR3 is CASSYHLGGTNEKLFF. DNA of the CDR3: TGTGCCAGCAGTTACCATCTGGGAGGTACTAATGAAAAACTGTTTTTT.

V and J are TRBV27 and TRBJ1-5; D uncertain. V was shortened by 1 base and J by 0 bases, with 7 bases between the two germline ends. This CDR3 region has 15 residues. Germline V gene data show CDR1 as MNHEY and CDR2 as SMNVEV (reference sequence). This chain's CDR3 is CASSLYGVSNQPQHF. The CDR3 DNA reads as TGTGCCAGCAGTTTATACGGTGTTAGCAATCAGCCCCAGCATTTT.

The chain links TRBV6-5 to TRBJ2-1; possibly TRBD2 for D (5 bases). The CDR3 has 16 amino acids. Per the germline V gene, CDR1 is MNHEY and CDR2 is SVGAGI. V was shortened by 0 bases and J by 5 bases, with 14 bases between the two germline ends. The CDR3, as DNA: TGTGCCAGCAGTTACTCGAAACTAGGGCTGAACAATGAGCAGTTCTTC. Encoded protein: CASSYSKLGLNNEQFF.

The genes are TRBV18 and TRBJ2-5; 8 positions agree with TRBD1. The V gene's germline CDR1 is KGHSH and CDR2 LQKENI. Losses at the gene ends were 0 bases for V and 4 bases for J; bases not matched to a gene: 4. This CDR3 spans 15 amino acids. CDR3 protein: CASSPPPTGAETQYF. In DNA form, the CDR3 reads TGTGCCAGCTCACCACCGCCGACAGGGGCAGAGACCCAGTACTTC.

V gene TRBV30 combines with J gene TRBJ1-3; possibly TRBD1 for D (5 bases). Germline assignment: CDR1 GTSNPN and CDR2 SVGIG (reference sequence). V lost 5 bases and J lost 0, with 11 bases in between. The CDR3 extends over 14 amino acids. In nucleotides, the CDR3 is TGTGCCTGGGCGGGGGGTTACTCTGGAAACACCATATATTTT. Its translation is CAWAGGYSGNTIYF.

CDR3 protein: CASSPPAGGGTDTQYF. In DNA form, the CDR3 reads TGTGCCAGCTCACCTCCCGCGGGAGGGGGCACAGATACGCAGTATTTT. This rearrangement joins TRBV18 to TRBJ2-3; 9 bases fit TRBD2. This CDR3 is 16 amino acids long. V was clipped by 3 bases and J by 1 base; unmatched bases: 5. CDR1 is KGHSH, CDR2 LQKENI, per germline.

This chain links TRBV10-1 with TRBJ2-5; 9 bases line up with TRBD1. The J call is uncertain, as TRBJ2-7 better fits the DNA end. There are 16 residues in the CDR3. Germline V gives CDR1 WNHNN, CDR2 SYGVQD (reference sequence). The CDR3 nucleotides are TGCGCCAGCAAACCCCGGCGGGACAGGGATGCCTACGAGCAGTACTTC. This gives the protein CASKPRRDRDAYEQYF.

J is TRBJ2-5 and V is TRBV19; 7 bases agree with TRBD2. Unmatched junction bases numbered 6, after V lost 3 bases and J lost 2 bases. Germline lookup yields CDR1 LNHDA and CDR2 SQIVND (reference sequence). CDR3 length equals 15 residues. The CDR3 reads CASSMPGGSQETQYF. CDR3 in DNA: TGTGCCAGTAGTATGCCCGGCGGGAGTCAAGAGACCCAGTACTTC.

CDR3 nucleotides: TGTGCCAGCAGCCAATCGACAGGGCCGCAAGAGACCCAGTACTTC. The encoded protein is CASSQSTGPQETQYF. The chain is built from TRBV16 and TRBJ2-5; 7 bases map to TRBD1. CDR3 size: 15 residues. V lost 0 bases to trimming and J lost 2 bases; unmatched junction nucleotides: 3. In germline, CDR1 is KGHSY, CDR2 FQNENV.

The chain joins TRBV7-2 to TRBJ2-5; no reliable D call. The end of the DNA fits TRBJ2-7 better, so the J call may be wrong. CDR3 length equals 15 residues. Germline V CDR1 and CDR2: SGHTA, FQGNSA. The CDR3 here is CASSPTLWASYEQYF. CDR3 DNA: TGTGCCAGCAGCCCTACCTTATGGGCCTCCTACGAGCAGTACTTC.

This chain links TRBV18 with TRBJ1-4; D might be TRBD1 (6 bases). The germline CDR1 and CDR2 sequences are KGHSH and LQKENI. V shed 6 bases and J shed 6 bases, with 11 bases lying between them. The CDR3 is made up of 13 amino acids. The CDR3: CASSGAGDEKLFF. For the CDR3, the DNA is TGTGCCAGCTCCGGAGCAGGGGATGAAAAACTGTTTTTT.

V and J are TRBV6-1 and TRBJ1-4; D remains ambiguous. This CDR3 region has 12 residues. V was trimmed by 6 bases and J by 8 bases, leaving 10 bases between them. Germline V gene lookup returns CDR1 MNHNS and CDR2 SASEGT. CDR3 nucleotides: TGTGCCAGCAGATCGATGCGGGAAAAACTGTTTTTT. It encodes CASRSMREKLFF.

The chain has TRBV29-1 and TRBJ2-5; no clear D. This CDR3 has 12 residues. Germline CDR1 reads SQVTM; CDR2 reads ANQGSEA. Trimming took off 5 bases at V and 5 bases at J, with 12 bases between the two ends. The CDR3 region is CSVKLILETQYF. CDR3 bases: TGCAGCGTTAAGCTGATCTTGGAGACCCAGTACTTC.

V usage is TRBV4-3 and J usage is TRBJ2-3; 10 bases align to TRBD2. Trimming took 1 base from V and 1 from J; bases not matched to a gene: 14. Germline V lookup: CDR1 LGHNA, CDR2 YSLEER. The CDR3 spans 20 residues. CDR3 sequence reads: CASSQGLSLGLARGTDTQYF. CDR3 sequence (DNA): TGCGCCAGCAGCCAAGGTCTCTCTTTGGGACTAGCGCGGGGCACAGATACGCAGTATTTT.

The chain links TRBV20-1 to TRBJ2-3; D is uncertain. The CDR3 runs 11 residues. The V gene's germline CDR1 is DFQATT and CDR2 SNEGSKA (reference sequence). V was trimmed by 5 bases and J by 4 bases, leaving 7 bases between them. CDR3 nucleotide sequence: TGCAGTGCTCCCCTCGCAGATACGCAGTATTTT. Protein product: CSAPLADTQYF.

This chain connects TRBV5-1 to TRBJ2-2; 11 bases match TRBD2. Trimming at V came to 0 bases and at J to 6 bases, leaving 1 base not matched to a gene. This CDR3 has 15 residues. Germline V lookup: CDR1 SGHRS, CDR2 YFSETQ. The CDR3 spells CASSLVGLAAGELFF. CDR3 in DNA: TGCGCCAGCAGCTTGGTGGGACTAGCGGCCGGGGAGCTGTTTTTT.

The chain employs TRBV6-1 and TRBJ2-7; D ambiguous. The germline V gene encodes CDR1 MNHNS and CDR2 SASEGT. V dropped 6 bases and J dropped 5 bases, with 8 bases sitting between them. The CDR3 has 11 amino acids. CDR3 nucleotides: TGTGCCAGCAGGGGCATCCACGAGCAGTACTTC. Encoded protein: CASRGIHEQYF.

The chain carries TRBV6-5 and TRBJ1-1; 8 bases line up with TRBD1. CDR1 is MNHEY and CDR2 is SVGAGI in the germline V gene. V lost 6 bases, J lost 2 bases, and 8 bases stayed unmatched. The CDR3 is made up of 15 amino acids. The CDR3 is CASRPQGALNTEAFF. In DNA, the CDR3 is TGTGCCAGCAGGCCTCAGGGGGCCCTTAACACTGAAGCTTTCTTT.

The V call is TRBV5-1, the J call TRBJ2-6; tentative D call: TRBD1 (6 bases). Germline V gene data show CDR1 as SGHRS and CDR2 as YFSETQ. Trimming stripped 2 bases from V and 2 bases from J, with 11 bases between. The CDR3 contains 16 residues. The CDR3 spells CASSLNGGTGANVLTF. CDR3 DNA: TGCGCCAGCAGCTTAAATGGGGGCACTGGGGCCAACGTCCTGACTTTC.